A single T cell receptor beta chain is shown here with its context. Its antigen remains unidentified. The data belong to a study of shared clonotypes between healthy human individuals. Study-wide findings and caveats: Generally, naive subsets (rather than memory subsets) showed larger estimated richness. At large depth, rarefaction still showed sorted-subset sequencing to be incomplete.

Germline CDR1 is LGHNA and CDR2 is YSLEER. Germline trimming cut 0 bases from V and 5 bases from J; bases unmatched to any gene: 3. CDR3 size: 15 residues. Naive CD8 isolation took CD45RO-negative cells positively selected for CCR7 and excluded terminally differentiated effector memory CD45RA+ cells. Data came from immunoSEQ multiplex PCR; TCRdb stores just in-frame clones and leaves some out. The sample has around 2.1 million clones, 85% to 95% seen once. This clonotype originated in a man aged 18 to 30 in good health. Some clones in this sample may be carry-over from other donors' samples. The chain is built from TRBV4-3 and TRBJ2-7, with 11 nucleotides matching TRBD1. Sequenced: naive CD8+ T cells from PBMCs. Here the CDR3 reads CASSQDLGQGDEQYF. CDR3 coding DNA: TGCGCCAGCAGCCAAGATCTGGGACAGGGGGACGAGCAGTACTTC.